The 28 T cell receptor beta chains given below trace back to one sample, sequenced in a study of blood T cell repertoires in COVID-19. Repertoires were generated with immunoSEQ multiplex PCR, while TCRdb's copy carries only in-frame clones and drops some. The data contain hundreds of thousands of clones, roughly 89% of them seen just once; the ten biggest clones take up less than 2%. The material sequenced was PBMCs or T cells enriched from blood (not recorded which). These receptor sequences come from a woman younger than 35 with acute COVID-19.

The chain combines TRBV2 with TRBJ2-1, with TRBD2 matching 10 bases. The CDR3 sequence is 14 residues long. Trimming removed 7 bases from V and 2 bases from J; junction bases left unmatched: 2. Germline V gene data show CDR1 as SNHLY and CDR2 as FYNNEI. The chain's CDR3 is CASTSGRAYNEQFF. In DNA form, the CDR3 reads TGTGCCAGCACCAGCGGGAGGGCCTACAATGAGCAGTTCTTC.

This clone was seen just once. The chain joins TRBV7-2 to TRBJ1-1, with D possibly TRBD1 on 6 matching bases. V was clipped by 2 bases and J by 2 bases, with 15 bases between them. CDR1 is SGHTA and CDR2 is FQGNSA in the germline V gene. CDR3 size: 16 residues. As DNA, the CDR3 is TGTGCCAGCAGCTTACCTACGACAGGAAGAAACACTGAAGCTTTCTTT. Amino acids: CASSLPTTGRNTEAFF.

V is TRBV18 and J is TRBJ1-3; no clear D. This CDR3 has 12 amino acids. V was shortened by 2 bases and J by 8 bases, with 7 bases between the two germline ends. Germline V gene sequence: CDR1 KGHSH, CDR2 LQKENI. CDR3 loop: CASSPERDTIYF. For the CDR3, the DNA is TGTGCCAGCTCACCAGAGAGGGACACCATATATTTT.

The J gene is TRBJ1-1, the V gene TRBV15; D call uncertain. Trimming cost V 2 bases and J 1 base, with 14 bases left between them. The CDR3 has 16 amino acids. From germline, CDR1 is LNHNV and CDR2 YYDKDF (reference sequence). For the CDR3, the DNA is TGTGCCACCAGCAGACCGACTCTTCGGCCGAACACTGAAGCTTTCTTT. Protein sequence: CATSRPTLRPNTEAFF.

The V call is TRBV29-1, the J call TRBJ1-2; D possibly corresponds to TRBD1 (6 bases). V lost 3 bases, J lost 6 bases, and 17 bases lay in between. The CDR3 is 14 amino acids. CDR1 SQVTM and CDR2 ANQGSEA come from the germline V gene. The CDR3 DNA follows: TGCAGCGTTGACTGGGGGCCTAACGAGGATGGCTACACCTTC. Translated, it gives CSVDWGPNEDGYTF. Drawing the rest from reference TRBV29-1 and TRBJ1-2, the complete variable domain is SAVISQKPSRDICQRGTSLTIQCQVDSQVTMMFWYRQQPGQSLTLIATANQGSEATYESGFVIDKFPISRPNLTFSTLTVSNMSPEDSSIYLCSVDWGPNEDGYTFGSGTRLTVV.

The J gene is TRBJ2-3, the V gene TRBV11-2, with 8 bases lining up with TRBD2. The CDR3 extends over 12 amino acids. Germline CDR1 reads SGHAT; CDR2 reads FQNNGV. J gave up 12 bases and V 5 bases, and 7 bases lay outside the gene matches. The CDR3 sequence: CASSPGTRAQYF. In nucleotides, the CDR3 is TGTGCCAGCAGCCCAGGGACTAGAGCTCAGTATTTT. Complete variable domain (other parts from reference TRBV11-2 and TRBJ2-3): EAGVAQSPRYKIIEKRQSVAFWCNPISGHATLYWYQQILGQGPKLLIQFQNNGVVDDSQLPKDRFSAERLKGVDSTLKIQPAKLEDSAVYLCASSPGTRAQYFGPGTRLTVL.

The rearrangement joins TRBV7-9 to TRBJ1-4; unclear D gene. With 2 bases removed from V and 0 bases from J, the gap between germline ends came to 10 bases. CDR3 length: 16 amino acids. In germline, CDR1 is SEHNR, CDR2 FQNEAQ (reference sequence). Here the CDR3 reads CASSLLGQSTNEKLFF. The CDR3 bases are TGTGCCAGCAGCTTACTGGGCCAGTCAACTAATGAAAAACTGTTTTTT.

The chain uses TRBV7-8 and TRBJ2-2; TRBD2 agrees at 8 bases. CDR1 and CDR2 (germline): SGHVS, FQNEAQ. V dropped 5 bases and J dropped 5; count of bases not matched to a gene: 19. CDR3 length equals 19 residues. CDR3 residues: CASSTGSILAGLDTGELFF. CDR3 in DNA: TGTGCCAGCAGCACCGGCTCCATATTAGCGGGACTCGATACCGGGGAGCTGTTTTTT. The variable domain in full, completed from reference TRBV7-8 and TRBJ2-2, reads GAGVSQSPRYKVAKRGQDVALRCDPISGHVSLFWYQQALGQGPEFLTYFQNEAQLDKSGLPSDRFFAERPEGSVSTLKIQRTQQEDSAVYLCASSTGSILAGLDTGELFFGEGSRLTVL.

Here the CDR3 reads CATSPGIRQETQYF. DNA for the CDR3: TGTGCCACCAGTCCCGGGATCCGCCAAGAGACCCAGTACTTC. This rearrangement joins TRBV15 to TRBJ2-5; D is possibly TRBD2 (5 bases). The germline CDR1 and CDR2 sequences are LNHNV and YYDKDF (reference sequence). V shed 6 bases and J shed 1 base, with 12 bases lying between them. The CDR3 has 14 amino acids.

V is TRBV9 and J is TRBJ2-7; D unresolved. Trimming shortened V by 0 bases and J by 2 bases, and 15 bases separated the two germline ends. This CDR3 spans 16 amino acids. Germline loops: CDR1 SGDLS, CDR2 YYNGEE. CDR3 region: CASSVEVGQLPYEQYF. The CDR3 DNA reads TGTGCCAGCAGCGTAGAGGTTGGGCAGCTACCCTACGAGCAGTACTTC.

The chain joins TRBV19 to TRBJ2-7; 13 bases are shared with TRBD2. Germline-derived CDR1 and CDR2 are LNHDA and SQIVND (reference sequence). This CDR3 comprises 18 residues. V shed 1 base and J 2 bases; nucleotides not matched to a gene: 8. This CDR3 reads CASSIGRLAGGPTYEQYF. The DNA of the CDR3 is TGTGCCAGTAGTATAGGCCGACTAGCGGGAGGTCCTACCTACGAGCAGTACTTC.

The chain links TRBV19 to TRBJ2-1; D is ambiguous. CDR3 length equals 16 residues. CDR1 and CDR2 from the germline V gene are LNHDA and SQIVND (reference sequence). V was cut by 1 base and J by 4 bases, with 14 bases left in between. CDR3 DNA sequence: TGTGCCAGTAGTATAGGAGGCCGACCCTTATACAATGAGCAGTTCTTC. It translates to CASSIGGRPLYNEQFF.

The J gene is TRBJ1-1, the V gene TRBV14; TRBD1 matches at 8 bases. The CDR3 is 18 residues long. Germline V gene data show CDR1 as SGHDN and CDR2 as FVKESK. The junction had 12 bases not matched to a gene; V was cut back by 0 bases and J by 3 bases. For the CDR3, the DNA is TGTGCCAGCAGCCAAGAAGTAAAAGGGAACAGGGGGTACACTGAAGCTTTCTTT. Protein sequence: CASSQEVKGNRGYTEAFF. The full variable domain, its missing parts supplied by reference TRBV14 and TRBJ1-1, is EAGVTQFPSHSVIEKGQTVTLRCDPISGHDNLYWYRRVMGKEIKFLLHFVKESKQDESGMPNNRFLAERTGGTYSTLKVQPAELEDSGVYFCASSQEVKGNRGYTEAFFGQGTRLTVV.

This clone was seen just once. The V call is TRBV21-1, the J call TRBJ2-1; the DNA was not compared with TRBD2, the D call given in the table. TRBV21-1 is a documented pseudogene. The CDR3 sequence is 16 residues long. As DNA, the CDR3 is TGTGCCAGCAGCATGGGACTAGCGGGAGGATACAATGAGCAGTTCTTC. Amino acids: CASSMGLAGGYNEQFF.

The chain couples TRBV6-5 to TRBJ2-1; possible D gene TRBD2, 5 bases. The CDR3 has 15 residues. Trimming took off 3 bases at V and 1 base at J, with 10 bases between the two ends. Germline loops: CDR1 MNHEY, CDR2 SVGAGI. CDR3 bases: TGTGCCAGCAGTTATGCTAGCCGTTCCTACAATGAGCAGTTCTTC. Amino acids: CASSYASRSYNEQFF.

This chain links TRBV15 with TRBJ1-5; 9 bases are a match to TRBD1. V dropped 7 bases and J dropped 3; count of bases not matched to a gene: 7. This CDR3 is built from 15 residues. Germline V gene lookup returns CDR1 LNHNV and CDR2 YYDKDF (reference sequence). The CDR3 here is CATKPTGGSNQPQHF. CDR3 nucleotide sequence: TGTGCCACCAAGCCGACAGGGGGATCCAATCAGCCCCAGCATTTT.

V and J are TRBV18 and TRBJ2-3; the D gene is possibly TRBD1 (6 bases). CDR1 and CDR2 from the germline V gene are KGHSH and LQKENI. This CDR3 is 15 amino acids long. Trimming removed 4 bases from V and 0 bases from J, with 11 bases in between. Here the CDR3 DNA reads TGTGCCAGCTCACAACAGGGCGCTAGCACAGATACGCAGTATTTT. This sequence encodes CASSQQGASTDTQYF.

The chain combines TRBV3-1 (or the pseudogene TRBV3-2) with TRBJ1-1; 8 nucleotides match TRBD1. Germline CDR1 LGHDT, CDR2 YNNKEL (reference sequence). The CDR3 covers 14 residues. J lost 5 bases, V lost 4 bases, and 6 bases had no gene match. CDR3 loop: CASSLARGLTEAFF. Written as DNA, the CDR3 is TGTGCCAGCAGCCTCGCCAGGGGGCTAACTGAAGCTTTCTTT.

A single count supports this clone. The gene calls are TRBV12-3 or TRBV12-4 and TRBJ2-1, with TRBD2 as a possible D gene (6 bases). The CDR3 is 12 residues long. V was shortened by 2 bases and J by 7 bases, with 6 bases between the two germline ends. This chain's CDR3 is CASSLRGNEQFF. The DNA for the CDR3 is TGTGCCAGCAGTTTACGGGGGAATGAGCAGTTCTTC.

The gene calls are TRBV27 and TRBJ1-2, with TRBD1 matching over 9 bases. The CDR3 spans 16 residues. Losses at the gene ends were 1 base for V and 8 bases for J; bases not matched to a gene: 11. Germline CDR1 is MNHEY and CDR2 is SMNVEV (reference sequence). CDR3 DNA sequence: TGTGCCAGCAGTTTATTAAGCCCGACAGGGGGTTCGGGCTACACCTTC. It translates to CASSLLSPTGGSGYTF.

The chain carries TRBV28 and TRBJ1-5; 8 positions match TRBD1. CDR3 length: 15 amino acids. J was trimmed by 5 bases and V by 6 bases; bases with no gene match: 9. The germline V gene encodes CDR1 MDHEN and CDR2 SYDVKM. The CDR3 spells CASRQTGTGYQPQHF. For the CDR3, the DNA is TGTGCCAGCAGGCAAACCGGGACAGGTTATCAGCCCCAGCATTTT.

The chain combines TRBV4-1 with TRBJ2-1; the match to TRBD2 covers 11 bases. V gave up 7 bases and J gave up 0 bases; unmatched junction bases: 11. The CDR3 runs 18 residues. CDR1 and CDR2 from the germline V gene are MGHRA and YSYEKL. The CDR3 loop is CASTDSGRAVGSYNEQFF. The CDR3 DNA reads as TGCGCCAGCACCGATAGCGGGAGGGCAGTCGGCTCCTACAATGAGCAGTTCTTC.

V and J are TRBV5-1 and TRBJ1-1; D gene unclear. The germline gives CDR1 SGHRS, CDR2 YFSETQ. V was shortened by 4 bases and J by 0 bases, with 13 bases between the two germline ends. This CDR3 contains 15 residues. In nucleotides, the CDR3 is TGCGCCAGCAGCCTTTATATGAGAATGAACACTGAAGCTTTCTTT. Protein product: CASSLYMRMNTEAFF.

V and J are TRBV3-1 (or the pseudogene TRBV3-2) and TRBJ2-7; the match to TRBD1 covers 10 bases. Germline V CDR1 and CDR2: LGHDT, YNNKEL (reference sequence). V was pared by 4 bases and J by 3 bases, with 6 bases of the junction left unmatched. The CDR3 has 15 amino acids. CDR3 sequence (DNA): TGTGCCAGCAGCCGACCGGGACAGGGGATCTACGAGCAGTACTTC. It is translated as CASSRPGQGIYEQYF.

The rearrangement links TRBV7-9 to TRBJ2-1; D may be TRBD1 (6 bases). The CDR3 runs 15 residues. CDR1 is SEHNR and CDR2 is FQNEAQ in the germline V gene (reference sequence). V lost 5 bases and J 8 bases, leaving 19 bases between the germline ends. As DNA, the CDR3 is TGTGCCAGCAGCCTAGGGGACACCCTAGGGGATGAGCAGTTCTTC. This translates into CASSLGDTLGDEQFF.

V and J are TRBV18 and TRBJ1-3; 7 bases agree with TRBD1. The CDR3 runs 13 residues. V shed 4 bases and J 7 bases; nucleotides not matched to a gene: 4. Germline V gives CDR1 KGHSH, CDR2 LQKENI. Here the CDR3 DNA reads TGTGCCAGCTCACAGGGGGCGTCGAACACCATATATTTT. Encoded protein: CASSQGASNTIYF.

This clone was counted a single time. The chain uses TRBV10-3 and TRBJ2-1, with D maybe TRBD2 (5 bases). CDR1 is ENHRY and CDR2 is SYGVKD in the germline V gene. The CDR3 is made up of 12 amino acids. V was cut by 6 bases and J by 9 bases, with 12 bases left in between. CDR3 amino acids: CAIRNLAPEQFF. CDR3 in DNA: TGTGCCATCAGGAACCTAGCTCCTGAGCAGTTCTTC.

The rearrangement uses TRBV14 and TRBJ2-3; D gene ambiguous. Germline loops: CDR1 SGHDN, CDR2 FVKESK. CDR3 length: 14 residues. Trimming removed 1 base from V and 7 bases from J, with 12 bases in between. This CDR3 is CASSQGVRMHTQYF. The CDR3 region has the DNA TGTGCCAGCAGCCAAGGAGTTCGCATGCATACGCAGTATTTT.